This T cell receptor (beta chain) was identified during a study of identical twins. V was cut by 7 bases and J by 2 bases, with 11 bases left in between. The CDR3 loop spans 13 amino acids. Germline V gene lookup returns CDR1 LNHDA and CDR2 SQIVND (reference sequence). Each CDR3 protein is one row after TCRdb ran MiXCR on the 5' RACE reads. This sample has over 200,000 distinct CDR3 sequences, with over 9.5% found just once. This clonotype was found a few times. The rearrangement uses TRBV19 and TRBJ1-2; D ambiguous. The clonotype was recovered from a man in his fifties in good health. Sequenced material: memory T cells sorted from blood. The CDR3 spells CASTIRPNYGYTF. The CDR3 DNA sequence: TGTGCCAGTACCATCCGGCCCAACTATGGCTACACCTTC.